A single sample is the source of the 20 T cell receptor beta chains below, sequenced in a study of cytomegalovirus exposure and HLA in healthy donors. This PCR relied on a set of 60 Vbeta primers and 13 Jbeta primers. Produced via immunoSEQ multiplex PCR; TCRdb's table is partial and in-frame only. The sample records 160,000 or so clones, roughly 80% being singletons. Sequencing input: PBMCs. These receptors were obtained from a man aged 50 or older in good health and CMV-seropositive.

The CDR3 protein is CASSLTSSGRSNEQFF. DNA for the CDR3: TGTGCCAGCAGCTTAACGTCTAGCGGGAGATCCAATGAGCAGTTCTTC. The chain is built from TRBV7-3 and TRBJ2-1; TRBD2 aligns across 10 bases. Germline CDR1 SGHTA, CDR2 FQGTGA. This CDR3 region has 16 residues. Germline trimming cut 0 bases from V and 6 bases from J; bases unmatched to any gene: 5.

The J gene is TRBJ2-5, the V gene TRBV9, with D perhaps matching TRBD1 (5 bases). The CDR3 runs to 14 residues. Germline V gives CDR1 SGDLS, CDR2 YYNGEE. Deletions cut 3 bases from V and 7 bases from J, with 16 bases between. CDR3 nucleotide sequence: TGTGCCAGCAGCGCAGACAGCCTTGGTGGGACCCAGTACTTC. Amino acid sequence: CASSADSLGGTQYF.

V gene TRBV7-2 combines with J gene TRBJ1-2; TRBD1 matches at 8 bases. The CDR3 extends over 14 amino acids. V lost 5 bases to trimming and J lost 2 bases; unmatched junction nucleotides: 4. Germline CDR1 reads SGHTA; CDR2 reads FQGNSA. The CDR3, as DNA: TGTGCCAGCAGCCCACAGGGGGGAAACTATGGCTACACCTTC. Encoded protein: CASSPQGGNYGYTF.

The rearrangement joins TRBV5-1 to TRBJ1-4; D perhaps matches TRBD1 (6 bases). Trimming stripped 3 bases from V and 8 bases from J, with 11 bases between. The CDR3 contains 13 residues. Germline CDR1 and CDR2: SGHRS and YFSETQ. The CDR3 here is CASSSVQGEKLFF. The CDR3 DNA follows: TGCGCCAGCAGCTCCGTCCAGGGGGAAAAACTGTTTTTT.

The gene calls are TRBV28 and TRBJ1-3; 7 bases match TRBD1. The CDR3 consists of 15 residues. V trimming: 5 bases; J trimming: 0 bases; junction bases outside the gene matches: 4. The germline gives CDR1 MDHEN, CDR2 SYDVKM. The CDR3 bases are TGTGCCAGCAGTCCGGGGGACAGCTCTGGAAACACCATATATTTT. It yields the protein CASSPGDSSGNTIYF.

This chain connects TRBV4-1 to TRBJ2-5; maybe TRBD2 (5 bases). The CDR3 is made up of 13 amino acids. V was cut by 4 bases and J by 4 bases, with 10 bases left in between. Per the germline V gene, CDR1 is MGHRA and CDR2 is YSYEKL. As DNA, the CDR3 is TGCGCCAGCAGCCCAGAGAGGGTAGAGACCCAGTACTTC. This gives the protein CASSPERVETQYF.

V usage is TRBV5-1 and J usage is TRBJ1-2; 7 bases align to TRBD1. Per germline, CDR1 SGHRS and CDR2 YFSETQ. Trimming cost V 2 bases and J 4 bases; bases outside gene matches: 8. This CDR3 is 15 amino acids long. The CDR3 spells CASSLGDRDLYGYTF. As DNA, the CDR3 is TGCGCCAGCAGCTTAGGAGACAGGGACCTCTATGGCTACACCTTC.

This clone was found once. The chain combines TRBV21-1 with TRBJ2-5; the table gives TRBD2 as D, unverified against the DNA. TRBV21-1 corresponds to a pseudogene. There are 14 residues in the CDR3. The CDR3 DNA is TGTGCCAGCAGCCCCGGGACTACCGAAGAGACCCAGTACTTC. This translates into CASSPGTTEETQYF.

The rearrangement uses TRBV5-1 and TRBJ2-5; 10 positions agree with TRBD2. CDR1 SGHRS and CDR2 YFSETQ come from the germline V gene. The CDR3 runs to 16 residues. V was clipped by 0 bases and J by 2 bases; unmatched bases: 4. The chain's CDR3 is CASSLDPSGGQETQYF. The CDR3 nucleotides are TGCGCCAGCAGCTTGGATCCTAGCGGGGGACAAGAGACCCAGTACTTC.

The chain uses TRBV28 and TRBJ2-7, with D possibly TRBD2 on 6 matching bases. V lost 6 bases and J lost 6, with 21 bases in between. Germline lookup yields CDR1 MDHEN and CDR2 SYDVKM. The CDR3 consists of 15 residues. CDR3 protein: CASRLGGGGIFEQYF. The CDR3 region has the DNA TGTGCCAGCAGACTGGGTGGAGGCGGGATTTTCGAGCAGTACTTC.

This chain connects TRBV28 to TRBJ2-7, with 8 nucleotides matching TRBD1. The CDR3 loop spans 13 amino acids. V gave up 4 bases and J gave up 3 bases; unmatched junction bases: 2. Germline CDR1 MDHEN, CDR2 SYDVKM. The CDR3 reads CASSSGQGYEQYF. DNA for the CDR3: TGTGCCAGCAGTTCCGGACAGGGCTACGAGCAGTACTTC.

The genes are TRBV27 and TRBJ2-4; the D gene is possibly TRBD1 (7 bases). Trimming took off 5 bases at V and 7 bases at J, with 21 bases between the two ends. Germline assignment: CDR1 MNHEY and CDR2 SMNVEV (reference sequence). CDR3 length equals 16 residues. This CDR3 reads CASSPEGARGLNIQYF. The CDR3 coding sequence is TGTGCCAGCAGTCCGGAGGGGGCGCGCGGGTTGAACATTCAGTACTTC.

This sequence joins TRBV7-9 and TRBJ2-1; D is uncertain. From germline, CDR1 is SEHNR and CDR2 FQNEAQ (reference sequence). V was clipped by 3 bases and J by 0 bases, with 6 bases between them. CDR3 size: 14 residues. The CDR3 coding sequence is TGTGCCAGCAGCTTGACTTTCTCCTACAATGAGCAGTTCTTC. It translates to CASSLTFSYNEQFF.

V and J are TRBV14 and TRBJ1-1; the D is unclear. CDR1 and CDR2 (germline): SGHDN, FVKESK. The CDR3 has 15 residues. The V gene lost 2 bases and the J gene lost 3 bases, with 13 bases spanning the gap. CDR3 DNA sequence: TGTGCCAGCAGCCAAAGGGCACTGAGGGACACTGAAGCTTTCTTT. Its protein is CASSQRALRDTEAFF.

This chain joins TRBV7-2 and TRBJ2-3; 7 nucleotides line up with TRBD2. Trimming took 4 bases from V and 4 from J; bases not matched to a gene: 5. Germline V gives CDR1 SGHTA, CDR2 FQGNSA. The CDR3 contains 14 residues. CDR3 in DNA: TGTGCCAGCAGCTCGGGAGGTTGGGCAGATACGCAGTATTTT. As protein: CASSSGGWADTQYF.

The chain is built from TRBV5-6 and TRBJ1-3; D unresolved. This CDR3 has 14 amino acids. Trimming cost V 1 base and J 0 bases, with 5 bases left between them. Germline-derived CDR1 and CDR2 are SGHDT and YYEEEE. The CDR3 is CASSLRGSGNTIYF. DNA of the CDR3: TGTGCCAGCAGCTTGCGGGGCTCTGGAAACACCATATATTTT.

This clone was counted a single time. J is TRBJ1-2 and V is TRBV7-3, with D unclear. This CDR3 region has 14 residues. Germline CDR1 reads SGHTA; CDR2 reads FQGTGA. V gave up 3 bases and J gave up 4 bases, with 12 bases separating them. DNA for the CDR3: TGTGCCAGCAGCTTGGGCTCGGGAGGCTATGGCTACACCTTC. Protein sequence: CASSLGSGGYGYTF.

The genes are TRBV5-6 and TRBJ2-7; 7 positions agree with TRBD1. Germline V CDR1 and CDR2: SGHDT, YYEEEE. The CDR3 consists of 16 residues. Germline trimming cut 0 bases from V and 0 bases from J; bases unmatched to any gene: 6. The CDR3 is CASSLVGTAFSYEQYF. The CDR3 bases are TGTGCCAGCAGCTTGGTTGGGACAGCTTTCTCCTACGAGCAGTACTTC.

About this clone itself: Without the conserved terminal phenylalanine or tryptophan, this CDR3 likely stems from a read error. Because the CDR3's place on the DNA is in doubt, the DNA is left out and the CDR3 is given as listed by TCRdb. The chain combines TRBV30 with TRBJ1-2. CDR1 is GTSNPN and CDR2 is SVGIG in the germline V gene (reference sequence). The CDR3 is 9 residues long, counting both termini. The CDR3 loop is CAWRREVNA.

This clone was seen a few times. V gene TRBV28 combines with J gene TRBJ1-1, with unresolved D. CDR3 length: 14 residues. Germline V lookup: CDR1 MDHEN, CDR2 SYDVKM. The V end lost 6 bases, the J end lost 7 bases, and 18 bases lay between the germline ends. CDR3 sequence: CASRPLLGSVEAFF. The CDR3 coding sequence is TGTGCCAGCAGGCCCCTGCTGGGTAGCGTTGAAGCTTTCTTT.